The 21 T cell receptor beta chains below all came from one sample that was sequenced in a study of cytomegalovirus exposure and HLA in healthy donors. Vbeta (60) and Jbeta (13) primers were used in the PCR. Assay used: immunoSEQ multiplex PCR; TCRdb lists only in-frame clones, some missing. The sample has roughly 73,000 clones, approximately 80% seen once; the top ten hold about 3.5%. The source material was PBMCs. The receptors stem from a man aged 35-49 years in good health and CMV-seronegative.

V usage is TRBV28 and J usage is TRBJ2-2; D remains unclear. Germline V gene sequence: CDR1 MDHEN, CDR2 SYDVKM. This CDR3 comprises 15 residues. V gave up 5 bases and J gave up 2 bases, with 12 bases separating them. The CDR3 region is CASSPIRENTGELFF. CDR3 bases: TGTGCCAGCAGTCCCATCCGAGAAAACACCGGGGAGCTGTTTTTT.

This clone was seen a few times. CDR3 in amino acids: CASSILNWWDRNTEAFF. CDR3 nucleotide sequence: TGTGCCAGTAGTATACTCAATTGGTGGGACAGGAACACTGAAGCTTTCTTT. The V call is TRBV19, the J call TRBJ1-1; 7 bases align to TRBD1. This CDR3 is 17 amino acids long. With 2 bases clipped from V and 1 base from J, the junction kept 10 bases outside the gene matches. From germline, CDR1 is LNHDA and CDR2 SQIVND (reference sequence).

The rearrangement uses TRBV27 and TRBJ2-1, with D possibly being TRBD1 (6 bases). V shed 6 bases and J shed 0 bases, with 12 bases lying between them. This CDR3 is built from 15 residues. Per the germline V gene, CDR1 is MNHEY and CDR2 is SMNVEV (reference sequence). The CDR3 sequence: CASRDGTSSYNEQFF. CDR3 bases: TGTGCCAGCAGGGATGGGACATCCTCCTACAATGAGCAGTTCTTC.

This clone was seen only a few times. The chain has TRBV15 and TRBJ1-6; TRBD1 matches at 10 bases. Unmatched junction bases numbered 6, after V lost 0 bases and J lost 10 bases. The CDR3 runs to 16 residues. Germline V CDR1 and CDR2: LNHNV, YYDKDF (reference sequence). The CDR3 region is CATSRDTTGGTSPLHF. CDR3 in DNA: TGTGCCACCAGCAGAGATACGACAGGGGGCACGTCACCCCTCCACTTT.

This sequence joins TRBV6-5 and TRBJ1-6, with TRBD1 matching 9 bases. The V gene's germline CDR1 is MNHEY and CDR2 SVGAGI. This CDR3 has 14 residues. Trimming at V came to 6 bases and at J to 7 bases, leaving 4 bases not matched to a gene. This chain's CDR3 is CASRKGQGNSPLHF. The CDR3 DNA reads TGTGCCAGCAGGAAGGGACAGGGAAATTCACCCCTCCACTTT.

Regarding this clone: Other DNA sequences in the sample encode the same CDR3. The rearrangement uses TRBV18 and TRBJ2-7; no reliable D call. The V gene's germline CDR1 is KGHSH and CDR2 LQKENI. The germline V and J ends were trimmed by 2 bases and 0 bases, with 8 bases remaining between them. The CDR3 contains 14 residues. The CDR3 DNA sequence: TGTGCCAGCTCACCAGGCGGTAGCTCCTACGAGCAGTACTTC. Protein product: CASSPGGSSYEQYF.

The V call is TRBV5-1, the J call TRBJ2-1; 7 bases line up with TRBD2. The junction had 4 bases not matched to a gene; V was cut back by 3 bases and J by 10 bases. The CDR3 spans 12 residues. Germline assignment: CDR1 SGHRS and CDR2 YFSETQ. Here the CDR3 reads CASSWGGGEQFF. The CDR3 DNA reads TGCGCCAGCAGCTGGGGCGGGGGAGAGCAGTTCTTC.

The V call is TRBV7-9, the J call TRBJ2-1; 13 positions match TRBD2. V lost 1 base, J lost 5 bases, and 5 bases stayed unmatched. This CDR3 spans 17 amino acids. CDR1 and CDR2 (germline): SEHNR, FQNEAQ (reference sequence). CDR3 residues: CASSLVSGTSGDNEQFF. The CDR3 coding sequence is TGTGCCAGCAGCTTAGTTTCCGGGACTAGCGGGGACAATGAGCAGTTCTTC.

V usage is TRBV6-5 and J usage is TRBJ2-7; 8 positions agree with TRBD1. The CDR3 is 13 residues long. Germline loops: CDR1 MNHEY, CDR2 SVGAGI. The J segment lost 3 bases and the V segment lost 7 bases, leaving 5 bases of the junction unmatched. The CDR3 DNA reads TGTGCCAGCACAGGACAGGGAGACTACGAGCAGTACTTC. It codes for CASTGQGDYEQYF.

The rearrangement joins TRBV30 to TRBJ1-6; no definite D call. This CDR3 has 15 amino acids. V was trimmed by 0 bases and J by 6 bases, leaving 12 bases between them. Per germline, CDR1 GTSNPN and CDR2 SVGIG (reference sequence). Here the CDR3 DNA reads TGTGCCTGGAGTGTAGTCCGGGGTTTTAATTCACCCCTCCACTTT. It encodes CAWSVVRGFNSPLHF. Combining the CDR3 with reference TRBV30 and TRBJ1-6 gives the whole variable domain SQTIHQWPATLVQPVGSPLSLECTVEGTSNPNLYWYRQAAGRGLQLLFYSVGIGQISSEVPQNLSASRPQDRQFILSSKKLLLSDSGFYLCAWSVVRGFNSPLHFGNGTRLTVT.

The chain joins TRBV15 to TRBJ2-7; D not certain. Germline V gives CDR1 LNHNV, CDR2 YYDKDF (reference sequence). Trimming stripped 0 bases from V and 1 base from J, with 4 bases between. The CDR3 spans 13 residues. CDR3 in amino acids: CATSRDQSYEQYF. Here the CDR3 DNA reads TGTGCCACCAGCAGAGACCAGTCCTACGAGCAGTACTTC.

V is TRBV30 and J is TRBJ1-5, with TRBD1 as a possible D gene (5 bases). The V end was cut by 0 bases, the J end by 6 bases, with 9 bases between. The CDR3 loop spans 13 amino acids. The germline V gene encodes CDR1 GTSNPN and CDR2 SVGIG (reference sequence). Here the CDR3 reads CAWSVAGGQPQHF. CDR3 nucleotides: TGTGCCTGGAGTGTGGCGGGGGGTCAGCCCCAGCATTTT.

The V and J genes are TRBV28 and TRBJ1-5, with D hard to call. The V end was cut by 3 bases, the J end by 2 bases, with 14 bases between. The CDR3 has 16 residues. CDR1 and CDR2 from the germline V gene are MDHEN and SYDVKM. In DNA, the CDR3 is TGTGCCAGCAGTTTCCTATATATGTATGGCAATCAGCCCCAGCATTTT. Amino acid sequence: CASSFLYMYGNQPQHF.

The CDR3 is CASKQGGWNTEAFF. The CDR3 nucleotides are TGTGCCAGCAAACAGGGGGGGTGGAACACTGAAGCTTTCTTT. V usage is TRBV2 and J usage is TRBJ1-1; 8 nucleotides agree with TRBD1. In germline, CDR1 is SNHLY, CDR2 FYNNEI. V was clipped by 7 bases and J by 1 base; unmatched bases: 5. The CDR3 spans 14 residues.

The rearrangement uses TRBV2 and TRBJ1-5; D unclear. Trimming took 6 bases from V and 1 from J, leaving 13 bases between them. There are 15 residues in the CDR3. Germline V gene lookup returns CDR1 SNHLY and CDR2 FYNNEI. DNA of the CDR3: TGTGCCAGCAGCCGGTCTAGTAAGAGCAATCAGCCCCAGCATTTT. Translation gives CASSRSSKSNQPQHF. Full variable domain (outside the CDR3, taken from reference TRBV2 and TRBJ1-5): EPEVTQTPSHQVTQMGQEVILRCVPISNHLYFYWYRQILGQKVEFLVSFYNNEISEKSEIFDDQFSVERPDGSNFTLKIRSTKLEDSAMYFCASSRSSKSNQPQHFGDGTRLSIL.

This chain links TRBV11-2 with TRBJ1-2; possible D gene TRBD1, 6 bases. Trimming removed 3 bases at V and 7 bases at J, with 12 bases between. CDR1 is SGHAT and CDR2 is FQNNGV in the germline V gene. The CDR3 contains 13 residues. This CDR3 reads CASSFEGVGGYTF. The CDR3 DNA reads TGTGCCAGCAGCTTTGAGGGGGTGGGTGGCTACACCTTC.

The chain carries TRBV27 and TRBJ1-5, with 12 bases that match TRBD1. Germline lookup yields CDR1 MNHEY and CDR2 SMNVEV (reference sequence). The V gene end was trimmed by 6 bases and the J gene end by 6 bases; junction bases not matched to a gene: 6. The CDR3 contains 15 residues. CDR3 bases: TGTGCCAGCAGGCCCGGGACAGGGGGCGGTCAGCCCCAGCATTTT. This sequence encodes CASRPGTGGGQPQHF.

V usage is TRBV5-4 and J usage is TRBJ2-2; 14 bases match TRBD2. Germline lookup yields CDR1 SGHNT and CDR2 YYREEE (reference sequence). The V segment lost 4 bases and the J segment 7 bases; nucleotides outside the gene matches: 3. CDR3 length equals 15 residues. CDR3 nucleotides: TGTGCCAGCAGCATTGGACTAGCGGGAGGCGGGGAGCTGTTTTTT. Residues: CASSIGLAGGGELFF.

V usage is TRBV7-6 and J usage is TRBJ2-1; 8 nucleotides agree with TRBD2. V gave up 5 bases and J gave up 5 bases; unmatched junction bases: 8. Per the germline V gene, CDR1 is SGHVS and CDR2 is FNYEAQ. This CDR3 has 15 amino acids. This chain's CDR3 is CASSPRRGADNEQFF. Written as DNA, the CDR3 is TGTGCCAGCAGCCCGAGGCGGGGGGCGGACAATGAGCAGTTCTTC.

The V gene is TRBV5-1, the J gene TRBJ1-2, with 10 bases matching TRBD1. Trimming took 2 bases from V and 3 from J; bases not matched to a gene: 10. In germline, CDR1 is SGHRS, CDR2 YFSETQ. The CDR3 totals 17 residues. The CDR3 here is CASSLSTIGTGDYGYTF. CDR3 nucleotides: TGCGCCAGCAGCTTAAGTACTATCGGGACAGGGGACTATGGCTACACCTTC.

The genes are TRBV27 and TRBJ2-5, with D possibly matching TRBD1 (6 bases). Trimming removed 3 bases at V and 4 bases at J, with 15 bases between. The germline V gene encodes CDR1 MNHEY and CDR2 SMNVEV (reference sequence). The CDR3 totals 15 residues. The CDR3 nucleotides are TGTGCCAGCAGTTTCAGGGGTTCGTCTGGAGAGACCCAGTACTTC. This gives the protein CASSFRGSSGETQYF.